A selection of T cell receptor beta chains follows, all from one sample in a study of regulatory T cells in long-lasting Graves disease. TCRdb recomputed calls from the multiplex PCR reads with MiXCR, one row per CDR3 protein. Altogether 540,000 or so distinct CDR3 sequences are present, approximately 13% being singletons, with the ten largest covering roughly a tenth. This sample also appeared in a second study, on T cells in Graves' hyperthyroidism and ophthalmopathy.

This specimen was peripheral blood mononuclear cells (PBMCs), taken at new diagnosis, from a patient treated with antithyroid drugs. The receptors were gathered from a man younger than 45 with Graves disease. The conserved cysteine and the conserved F or W are not part of the CDR3 here. The order of the fields is clone size, V gene, J gene, CDR3 protein. Clone size, where shown, is once, few, many, or a class for clones that have expanded.

-	TRBV5-6	TRBJ2-7	ASGAGVYEQY
many	TRBV9	TRBJ2-3	ASSVVERSTDTQY
many	TRBV27	TRBJ2-1	ASSLWGTSLSLEQF
-	TRBV5-1	TRBJ1-6	ASSWDRDSPLH
-	TRBV18	TRBJ1-1	ASSPGISNTEAF
few	TRBV6-2/TRBV6-3	TRBJ1-1	ASSYAGILYTEAF
-	TRBV28	TRBJ2-5	TSSLYLAGAQETQY
few	TRBV20-1	TRBJ1-6	SARVGQQGYNSPLH
few	TRBV6-1	TRBJ2-5	ASSEAVSRKTQY
-	TRBV11-2	TRBJ2-7	ASSLDLPGTSARRYEQY
-	TRBV10-3	TRBJ2-1	AITPERVLSNEQF
many	TRBV12-3/TRBV12-4	TRBJ1-3	ASSPDSSGNTIY
many	TRBV5-1	TRBJ2-1	ASSFEGSGEQF
-	TRBV18	TRBJ2-7	ASSPLVDTQRGYEQY
-	TRBV20-1	TRBJ1-1	SARDSRGRTEAF
many	TRBV9	TRBJ1-5	ASSVDQGGQPQH
-	TRBV7-6	TRBJ2-2	ASSLETQGAGNTGELF
few	TRBV19	TRBJ2-7	ASIGGASYEQY
many	TRBV12-3/TRBV12-4	TRBJ1-3	ASTPTSSGNTIY
-	TRBV10-3	TRBJ1-1	AISEFATLEEYWGHADTEAF
-	TRBV5-5	TRBJ2-5	ASSLVPQGREETQY
many	TRBV12-3/TRBV12-4	TRBJ2-7	ASSLTGGSGSMGYEQY
-	TRBV7-9	TRBJ2-7	ASRPPRGPYEQY
many	TRBV2	TRBJ1-2	ASQPIDYGYT
-	TRBV5-1	TRBJ2-3	ASKKNAGQGARADTQY
many	TRBV20-1	TRBJ2-7	SARDLLSSATYEQY
few	TRBV6-1	TRBJ2-7	ASGGVKGYEQY